This TCR beta chain derives from a study of blood T cell repertoires in COVID-19. This clone was observed a few times. Original handling: The authors estimated nucleated cell counts from reference gene primer amplification. Sequencing was performed with immunoSEQ multiplex PCR; in TCRdb, only in-frame clones are kept and a portion is missing. V and J calls plus clone size are reproduced from that table; the DNA served to infer D and trimming. This sample carries about 270,000 clones, around 81% of them seen once, and the ten largest clones take roughly 2.9%. Germline CDR1 and CDR2: SGHNT and YYREEE (reference sequence). CDR3 size: 13 residues. Deletions cut 0 bases from V and 6 bases from J, with 9 bases between.

This TCR came from a woman aged 60-70 years with active or convalescent COVID-19. The sample taken for sequencing was peripheral blood. The chain recombines TRBV5-4 with TRBJ1-2; D possibly corresponds to TRBD1 (6 bases). The CDR3 nucleotides are TGTGCCAGCAGCTTGGCAGGGGTCAATGGCTACACCTTC. Its protein product is CASSLAGVNGYTF.